In its sample, the clone carrying this T cell receptor (beta chain) is medium-sized (0.01 to 0.1%). What it binds is unknown. The missing CDR3 end, 3 residues past where the read stops, is filled in from the germline J gene. These data are taken from a study of T cell clonality in common variable immunodeficiency. Regarding the study as a whole: Reportedly, TCR beta sequences from common variable immunodeficiency showed fewer deletions and N-nucleotide insertions.

The germline gives CDR1 SGDLS, CDR2 YYNGEE. The CDR3 has 13 amino acids. Some clones are missing from TCRdb's copy, which holds only in-frame ones; the method was immunoSEQ multiplex PCR. Recorded here are roughly 9,900 clones, none singletons. This clonotype was obtained from a human donor with common variable immunodeficiency. This sequence joins TRBV9 and TRBJ1-6; possibly TRBD1 for D (5 bases). The sequenced sample consisted of peripheral blood mononuclear cells. The CDR3 sequence is CASSVDVLGALHF. CDR3 bases read: TGTGCCAGCAGCGTAGACGTTCTAGGGGCC.